The source of this T cell receptor (beta chain) is a study of T cell responses to AZD1222 COVID-19 vaccine. Looking at the study overall: Timing groups of about 4 and about 12 weeks for second doses were pooled. General study points: A reported finding is that nearly half of spike-specific TCRs target unmutated variant regions. Baseline seropositives among AZD1222 recipients totaled only six or seven. Donors skewed white British and female; clonal diversity was possibly underestimated.

In germline, CDR1 is WSHSY, CDR2 SAAADI. This CDR3 is 16 amino acids long. V lost 3 bases, J lost 3 bases, and 14 bases lay in between. Of note for this clone: No antigen is known for it.

The protocol was immunoSEQ multiplex PCR, while the TCRdb copy is restricted to in-frame clones and leaves out a portion. The sample has around 160,000 clones, 85% to 95% seen once. The receptor comes from an adult in good health. The source material was peripheral blood, sampled on day 0 of AZD1222 vaccination. The V and J genes are TRBV10-2 and TRBJ2-2; perhaps D is TRBD1 or TRBD2 (5 bases each). CDR3 in DNA: TGCGCCAGCAGTGACCCGAGCGGACACCACACCGGGGAGCTGTTTTTT. Amino acids: CASSDPSGHHTGELFF.